These 26 T cell receptor beta chains were all obtained from the same sample, sequenced in a study of blood T cell repertoires in COVID-19. TCRdb keeps only in-frame clones here, not all; method: immunoSEQ multiplex PCR. The sample carries 150,000 to 200,000 clones, about 88% recorded once. Specimen: peripheral blood. These receptor sequences come from a man between 18 and 29 years old with acute or convalescent COVID-19.

The rearrangement uses TRBV5-1 and TRBJ2-1; 7 nucleotides agree with TRBD1. V dropped 0 bases and J dropped 4; count of bases not matched to a gene: 7. The CDR3 has 16 residues. The germline gives CDR1 SGHRS, CDR2 YFSETQ. The CDR3 region has the DNA TGCGCCAGCAGCTTGGGAGGACAGGCTGGATACAATGAGCAGTTCTTC. It translates to CASSLGGQAGYNEQFF. The whole variable domain, filled in from reference TRBV5-1 and TRBJ2-1, reads KAGVTQTPRYLIKTRGQQVTLSCSPISGHRSVSWYQQTPGQGLQFLFEYFSETQRNKGNFPGRFSGRQFSNSRSEMNVSTLELGDSALYLCASSLGGQAGYNEQFFGPGTRLTVL.

This chain's CDR3 is CASSNGGSSYEQYF. In DNA form, the CDR3 reads TGTGCCAGCAGCAACGGTGGGAGCTCCTACGAGCAGTACTTC. V usage is TRBV28 and J usage is TRBJ2-7, with D possibly matching TRBD2 (5 bases). V was cut by 6 bases and J by 0 bases, with 12 bases left in between. The CDR3 has 14 residues. Germline CDR1 is MDHEN and CDR2 is SYDVKM.

The chain uses TRBV7-2 and TRBJ2-7, with TRBD1 as a possible D gene (6 bases). Germline V gene sequence: CDR1 SGHTA, CDR2 FQGNSA. This CDR3 spans 13 amino acids. The V end was cut by 6 bases, the J end by 2 bases, with 11 bases between. CDR3 DNA sequence: TGTGCCAGCAGAACAGGGAACCCCTACGAGCAGTACTTC. Translating gives CASRTGNPYEQYF.

The sample holds one count of this clone. The chain links TRBV28 to TRBJ1-5; D may be TRBD1 (6 bases). Trimming left V 6 bases short and J 0 bases short, with 12 bases between. The CDR3 is made up of 15 amino acids. Looked up from germline, CDR1 is MDHEN and CDR2 is SYDVKM. CDR3 bases: TGTGCCAGCAGCCTGGGACAAGCTAGCAATCAGCCCCAGCATTTT. This encodes CASSLGQASNQPQHF.

A note on this clone: Other nucleotide sequences from this sample produce the same CDR3. V and J are TRBV18 and TRBJ2-5, with 7 nucleotides matching TRBD2. Germline loops: CDR1 KGHSH, CDR2 LQKENI. CDR3 length equals 14 residues. V was clipped by 2 bases and J by 5 bases; unmatched bases: 5. CDR3 sequence: CASSPSGGRETQYF. As DNA, the CDR3 is TGTGCCAGCTCACCATCGGGGGGACGGGAGACCCAGTACTTC.

J is TRBJ1-1 and V is TRBV19; 7 bases are shared with TRBD1. The CDR3 length is 15 residues. The V gene's germline CDR1 is LNHDA and CDR2 SQIVND (reference sequence). V lost 5 bases and J lost 0; bases outside the gene matches: 6. In nucleotides, the CDR3 is TGTGCCAGTAGTTACCCGGGACAGTTGAACACTGAAGCTTTCTTT. It codes for CASSYPGQLNTEAFF.

This rearrangement joins TRBV6-2 or TRBV6-3 to TRBJ1-5, with a weak D call TRBD1 (5 bases). Germline V gives CDR1 MNHEY, CDR2 SVGEGT. V lost 2 bases to trimming and J lost 0 bases, with 11 bases between them. There are 16 residues in the CDR3. Written as DNA, the CDR3 is TGTGCCAGCAGTTACGACAGCCTATATAGCAATCAGCCCCAGCATTTT. This codes for CASSYDSLYSNQPQHF.

The CDR3 sequence is CASSSQGSSYEQYV. The CDR3, as DNA: TGTGCCAGCAGCTCACAGGGGAGCTCCTACGAGCAGTACGTC. The V gene is TRBV2, the J gene TRBJ2-7; 7 nucleotides line up with TRBD1. The CDR3 sequence is 14 residues long. Germline assignment: CDR1 SNHLY and CDR2 FYNNEI. Germline trimming cut 6 bases from V and 0 bases from J; bases unmatched to any gene: 5.

This clone was detected only once. V gene TRBV28 combines with J gene TRBJ1-6, with D perhaps matching TRBD1 (5 bases). The CDR3 consists of 13 residues. V gave up 5 bases and J gave up 9 bases, with 11 bases separating them. Germline-derived CDR1 and CDR2 are MDHEN and SYDVKM. The CDR3 DNA sequence: TGTGCCAGCAGTCCGGGGGACGGTTCACCCCTCCACTTT. This sequence encodes CASSPGDGSPLHF.

The rearrangement links TRBV19 to TRBJ2-3; 7 bases agree with TRBD1. Losses at the gene ends were 3 bases for V and 2 bases for J; bases not matched to a gene: 2. CDR1 and CDR2 (germline): LNHDA, SQIVND (reference sequence). CDR3 length: 14 residues. The CDR3: CASSMGQLTDTQYF. CDR3 bases: TGTGCCAGTAGTATGGGACAGCTCACAGATACGCAGTATTTT.

The rearrangement links TRBV5-1 to TRBJ2-7, with D tentatively TRBD2 (6 bases). The CDR3 runs 18 residues. The germline CDR1 and CDR2 sequences are SGHRS and YFSETQ. Trimming pared 2 bases from V and 2 bases from J, leaving 23 bases between. CDR3 bases: TGCGCCAGCAGCTTCCGGTCACCCACTAGCCTCATAACCTACGAGCAGTACTTC. Translation: CASSFRSPTSLITYEQYF.

Notes on this clone: Other nucleotide sequences from this sample produce the same CDR3. The rearrangement uses TRBV6-5 and TRBJ1-5, with a tentative D call TRBD1 (5 bases). The CDR3 loop spans 12 amino acids. V lost 6 bases and J 2 bases, leaving 5 bases between the germline ends. Germline CDR1 is MNHEY and CDR2 is SVGAGI. CDR3 bases: TGTGCCAGCAGACAGGGCAATCAGCCCCAGCATTTT. This encodes CASRQGNQPQHF.

The chain uses TRBV6-5 and TRBJ1-5; 8 bases align to TRBD1. The CDR3 covers 15 residues. Germline CDR1 MNHEY, CDR2 SVGAGI. V shed 7 bases and J 5 bases; nucleotides not matched to a gene: 10. CDR3: CASIPQGALHQPQHF. The CDR3 region has the DNA TGTGCCAGCATACCCCAGGGGGCACTTCATCAGCCCCAGCATTTT.

To note about this clone: At one end the junction does not follow the germline gene, possibly because of a read error. The chain carries TRBV4-1 and TRBJ2-2, with TRBD1 identical over 7 bases. Germline V gene sequence: CDR1 MGHRA, CDR2 YSYEKL. The CDR3 runs 16 residues. DNA for the CDR3: TGCGCCAGCAGCCAGGGCAGGGGGACGAACACCGGGAAGCTGTTTTTT. Its protein product is CASSQGRGTNTGKLFF.

The DNA of the CDR3 is TGTGCCTGGAGTGGACTCCGGAATGAGCAGTTCTTC. Translated: CAWSGLRNEQFF. The rearrangement uses TRBV30 and TRBJ2-1; D ambiguous. This CDR3 is 12 amino acids long. Per germline, CDR1 GTSNPN and CDR2 SVGIG (reference sequence). Deletions cut 1 base from V and 7 bases from J, with 8 bases between.

The chain carries TRBV5-5 and TRBJ2-1; TRBD2 matches 10 bases. The V segment lost 3 bases and the J segment 0 bases; nucleotides outside the gene matches: 3. The V gene's germline CDR1 is SGHKS and CDR2 YYEKEE (reference sequence). This CDR3 region has 16 residues. CDR3 in DNA: TGTGCCAGCAGCTACGGGACTAGCGACTCCTACAATGAGCAGTTCTTC. It translates to CASSYGTSDSYNEQFF. Full variable domain (remainder filled in from reference TRBV5-5 and TRBJ2-1): DAGVTQSPTHLIKTRGQQVTLRCSPISGHKSVSWYQQVLGQGPQFIFQYYEKEERGRGNFPDRFSARQFPNYSSELNVNALLLGDSALYLCASSYGTSDSYNEQFFGPGTRLTVL.

Written as DNA, the CDR3 is TGTGCCAGCAGCCCCGGACAGGGGCAGTTCTTC. Residues: CASSPGQGQFF. This chain joins TRBV7-3 and TRBJ2-1, with 8 bases that match TRBD1. Per germline, CDR1 SGHTA and CDR2 FQGTGA. V lost 5 bases, J lost 12 bases, and 3 bases stayed unmatched. The CDR3 length is 11 residues.

The chain combines TRBV30 with TRBJ2-5, with D possibly matching TRBD2 (6 bases). The CDR3 has 15 residues. Germline V gene data show CDR1 as GTSNPN and CDR2 as SVGIG (reference sequence). Trimming took 1 base from V and 0 from J, leaving 12 bases between them. The CDR3: CAWSAVGGHQETQYF. Here the CDR3 DNA reads TGTGCCTGGAGTGCGGTCGGGGGTCACCAAGAGACCCAGTACTTC.

This CDR3 reads CAWSRPWKGDTQYF. The CDR3 nucleotides read TGTGCCTGGAGTAGGCCATGGAAGGGGGATACGCAGTATTTT. The chain recombines TRBV30 with TRBJ2-3; D is perhaps TRBD1 (5 bases). The V end lost 2 bases, the J end lost 6 bases, and 15 bases lay between the germline ends. CDR1 and CDR2 from the germline V gene are GTSNPN and SVGIG (reference sequence). CDR3 length: 14 residues.

J is TRBJ1-2 and V is TRBV2; D might be TRBD1 (6 bases). Looked up from germline, CDR1 is SNHLY and CDR2 is FYNNEI. This CDR3 region has 14 residues. The germline V and J ends were trimmed by 6 bases and 1 base, with 12 bases remaining between them. Written as DNA, the CDR3 is TGTGCCAGCAGCAGGGGCCAGGGTAACTATGGCTACACCTTC. Amino acid sequence: CASSRGQGNYGYTF.

The sample holds one count of this clone. The chain employs TRBV11-2 and TRBJ2-6, with D maybe TRBD1 (5 bases). This CDR3 region has 19 residues. The V gene lost 0 bases and the J gene lost 2 bases, with 17 bases spanning the gap. Germline CDR1 and CDR2: SGHAT and FQNNGV. The CDR3 sequence is CASSLESWPGKTGANVLTF. The CDR3 DNA reads TGTGCCAGCAGCTTAGAGTCATGGCCAGGGAAAACTGGGGCCAACGTCCTGACTTTC.

The V call is TRBV7-9, the J call TRBJ1-1; D remains unclear. Germline values: CDR1 SEHNR, CDR2 FQNEAQ (reference sequence). The CDR3 has 17 amino acids. The ends were cut back, 6 bases at V and 3 bases at J, with 23 bases in the middle. The CDR3 DNA reads as TGTGCCAGCAGACCTACTTTAAGAGCGGAGCGGGACACTGAAGCTTTCTTT. Translating it yields CASRPTLRAERDTEAFF.

This chain uses TRBV3-1 (or the pseudogene TRBV3-2) with TRBJ2-7; D may be TRBD1 (5 bases). Trimming removed 1 base from V and 0 bases from J, with 7 bases in between. Germline CDR1 LGHDT, CDR2 YNNKEL (reference sequence). There are 14 residues in the CDR3. The CDR3 sequence: CASSQGQSSYEQYF. The CDR3 nucleotides read TGTGCCAGCAGCCAAGGACAGAGCTCCTACGAGCAGTACTTC.

V gene TRBV4-1 combines with J gene TRBJ1-3; 12 bases agree with TRBD1. CDR3 size: 17 residues. CDR1 and CDR2 from the germline V gene are MGHRA and YSYEKL. With 3 bases clipped from V and 2 bases from J, the junction kept 5 bases outside the gene matches. The CDR3 region is CASSQRDRGLAGNTIYF. CDR3 DNA: TGCGCCAGCAGCCAGAGGGACAGGGGGCTTGCTGGAAACACCATATATTTT.

This sequence joins TRBV7-9 and TRBJ2-5; weak D call: TRBD1 (6 bases). V dropped 5 bases and J dropped 5 bases, with 15 bases sitting between them. This CDR3 is 14 amino acids long. CDR1 SEHNR and CDR2 FQNEAQ come from the germline V gene (reference sequence). Here the CDR3 reads CASSVPTGAETQYF. CDR3 in DNA: TGTGCCAGCAGCGTACCGACAGGTGCCGAGACCCAGTACTTC.

The chain employs TRBV25-1 and TRBJ2-2; a weak D match, TRBD1 (5 bases). This CDR3 contains 15 residues. CDR1 is MGHDK, CDR2 SYGVNS, per germline. Trimming left V 4 bases short and J 0 bases short, with 9 bases between. The CDR3 DNA is TGTGCCAGCAGTGGTGTCAGGGCGAACACCGGGGAGCTGTTTTTT. Translating gives CASSGVRANTGELFF. The whole variable domain, remainder taken from reference TRBV25-1 and TRBJ2-2, is EADIYQTPRYLVIGTGKKITLECSQTMGHDKMYWYQQDPGMELHLIHYSYGVNSTEKGDLSSESTVSRIRTEHFPLTLESARPSHTSQYLCASSGVRANTGELFFGEGSRLTVL.